The present TCR beta chain was sequenced within a study of blood T cell repertoires in COVID-19. About the study: Collection of acute and convalescent COVID-19 samples took place in the United States, Italy and Spain. Sources were T cells, B-cell-depleted T cells, or PBMCs; the material itself was cDNA or gDNA.

V was shortened by 6 bases and J by 4 bases, with 18 bases between the two germline ends. This CDR3 is built from 16 residues. Germline V CDR1 and CDR2: SNHLY, FYNNEI. As handled by the study authors: Amplification of reference gene primers was used by the study to estimate nucleated cell counts. The repertoire was sequenced with immunoSEQ multiplex PCR; TCRdb's copy has only in-frame clones and lacks some. The DNA gave D and trimming, while V, J and clone size come from that table. The repertoire holds hundreds of thousands of clones, 75% to 90% seen once, with approximately 0.66% in the top ten. This sequence joins TRBV2 and TRBJ2-2, with D perhaps matching TRBD2 (6 bases). The sequence came from a man aged 40-55 years with acute or convalescent COVID-19. The sample taken for sequencing was peripheral blood. The CDR3 bases are TGTGCCAGCAGGGTCAAGGCGGGGACCCTCACCGGGGAGCTGTTTTTT. Protein product: CASRVKAGTLTGELFF. Full variable domain (missing parts from reference TRBV2 and TRBJ2-2): EPEVTQTPSHQVTQMGQEVILRCVPISNHLYFYWYRQILGQKVEFLVSFYNNEISEKSEIFDDQFSVERPDGSNFTLKIRSTKLEDSAMYFCASRVKAGTLTGELFFGEGSRLTVL.